The 9 T cell receptor beta chains given below trace back to one sample, sequenced in a study of T cells in lung cancer brain metastases. The repertoire was sequenced with immunoSEQ multiplex PCR; TCRdb's copy has only in-frame clones and lacks some. Altogether approximately 1,700 clones are present, around 90% being singletons, with the ten largest covering about 6.2%. Sequenced sample: tumor tissue from a brain metastasis. The receptor set was obtained from a man in his fifties or sixties with non-small cell lung cancer that had spread to the brain.

The V gene is TRBV15, the J gene TRBJ1-5; D is perhaps TRBD1 (6 bases). The V gene's germline CDR1 is LNHNV and CDR2 YYDKDF (reference sequence). The V end lost 3 bases, the J end lost 3 bases, and 12 bases lay between the germline ends. CDR3 length: 15 residues. For the CDR3, the DNA is TGTGCCACCAGCAGTCCCGGACAGCTCAATCAGCCCCAGCATTTT. This codes for CATSSPGQLNQPQHF.

J is TRBJ2-5 and V is TRBV7-8; D unresolved. The germline gives CDR1 SGHVS, CDR2 FQNEAQ. This CDR3 spans 14 amino acids. V dropped 10 bases and J dropped 5 bases, with 20 bases sitting between them. CDR3 nucleotide sequence: TGTGCCACCGAATCGACTCTGCTGCCGGAGACCCAGTACTTC. Translated, it gives CATESTLLPETQYF.

As for this clone: One junction end does not reproduce the germline sequence, and a read error may be involved. This chain connects TRBV11-1 to TRBJ2-6; tentatively, D is TRBD1 (5 bases). Per the germline V gene, CDR1 is SGHAT and CDR2 is FQDESV (reference sequence). CDR3 length: 19 residues. The CDR3 is CASSLAGGPPQFGANVLTF. In DNA form, the CDR3 reads TGTGCCAGCAGCTTAGCCGGCGGCCCCCCCCAATTTGGGGCTAACGTCCTGACTTTC.

J is TRBJ2-3 and V is TRBV9; no reliable D call. The CDR3 runs to 13 residues. CDR1 and CDR2 (germline): SGDLS, YYNGEE. The ends were cut back, 6 bases at V and 2 bases at J, with 10 bases in the middle. CDR3 sequence (DNA): TGTGCCAGCATGAGTGAACACACAGATACGCAGTATTTT. This translates into CASMSEHTDTQYF.

The chain joins TRBV7-3 to TRBJ2-3, with TRBD1 matching 7 bases. Germline V lookup: CDR1 SGHTA, CDR2 FQGTGA. With V trimmed by 7 bases and J by 0 bases, 7 bases remained unmatched. There are 15 residues in the CDR3. The CDR3 region is CASNTGVTSTDTQYF. CDR3 bases: TGTGCCAGCAACACAGGGGTTACTAGCACAGATACGCAGTATTTT.

The V and J genes are TRBV6-6 and TRBJ1-3, with TRBD1 as a possible D gene (5 bases). Between the trimmed V and J ends, which lost 2 bases and 7 bases, there was a span of 15 bases. Germline V gene lookup returns CDR1 MNHNY and CDR2 SVGAGI (reference sequence). This CDR3 is built from 15 residues. For the CDR3, the DNA is TGTGCCAGCAGTTACGTTTCGGGGGGACTTAACACCATATATTTT. It translates to CASSYVSGGLNTIYF.

This chain uses TRBV29-1 with TRBJ1-2; D is undetermined. V lost 5 bases to trimming and J lost 8 bases, with 21 bases between them. CDR1 and CDR2 from the germline V gene are SQVTM and ANQGSEA. The CDR3 sequence is 14 residues long. The CDR3 coding sequence is TGCAGCGTTAGTGTTGGGTCGACCGGAAGGGGCTACACCTTC. It is translated as CSVSVGSTGRGYTF. Combining the CDR3 with reference TRBV29-1 and TRBJ1-2 gives the whole variable domain SAVISQKPSRDICQRGTSLTIQCQVDSQVTMMFWYRQQPGQSLTLIATANQGSEATYESGFVIDKFPISRPNLTFSTLTVSNMSPEDSSIYLCSVSVGSTGRGYTFGSGTRLTVV.

This rearrangement joins TRBV15 to TRBJ2-3; TRBD2 aligns across 9 bases. CDR1 is LNHNV and CDR2 is YYDKDF in the germline V gene (reference sequence). V trimming: 1 base; J trimming: 6 bases; junction bases outside the gene matches: 11. This CDR3 comprises 17 residues. The CDR3 is CATSRGTASGVPDTQYF. CDR3 DNA: TGTGCCACCAGCAGAGGAACCGCTAGCGGGGTCCCCGATACGCAGTATTTT. The full variable domain, its missing parts supplied by reference TRBV15 and TRBJ2-3, is DAMVIQNPRYQVTQFGKPVTLSCSQTLNHNVMYWYQQKSSQAPKLLFHYYDKDFNNEADTPDNFQSRRPNTSFCFLDIRSPGLGDTAMYLCATSRGTASGVPDTQYFGPGTRLTVL.

The chain links TRBV5-1 to TRBJ1-1; D is ambiguous. The V and J ends lost 1 base and 1 base respectively, with 8 bases between them. The CDR3 spans 14 residues. Germline CDR1 is SGHRS and CDR2 is YFSETQ. For the CDR3, the DNA is TGCGCCAGCAGCTTGCAGGTTACGAACACTGAAGCTTTCTTT. Protein: CASSLQVTNTEAFF.